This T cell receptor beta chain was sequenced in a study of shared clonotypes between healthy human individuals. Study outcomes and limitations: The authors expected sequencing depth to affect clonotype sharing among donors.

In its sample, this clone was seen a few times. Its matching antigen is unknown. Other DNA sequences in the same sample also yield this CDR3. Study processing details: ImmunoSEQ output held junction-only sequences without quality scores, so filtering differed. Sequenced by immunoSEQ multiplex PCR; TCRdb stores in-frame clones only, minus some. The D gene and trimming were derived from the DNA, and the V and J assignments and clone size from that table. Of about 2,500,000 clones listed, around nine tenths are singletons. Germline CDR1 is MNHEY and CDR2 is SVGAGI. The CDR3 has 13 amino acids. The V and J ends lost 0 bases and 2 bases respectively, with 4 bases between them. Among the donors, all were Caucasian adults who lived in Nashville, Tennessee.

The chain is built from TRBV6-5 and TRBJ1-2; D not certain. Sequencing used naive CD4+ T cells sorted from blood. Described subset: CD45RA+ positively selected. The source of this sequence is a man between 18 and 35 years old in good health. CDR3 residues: CASSYSNNYGYTF. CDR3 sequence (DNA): TGTGCCAGCAGTTACTCGAACAACTATGGCTACACCTTC.